The rows below give T cell receptor beta chains drawn from one sample of a study of Ad26.COV2.S vaccination and SARS-CoV-2 variants. The assay was immunoSEQ multiplex PCR, and TCRdb's table has in-frame clones only and misses some. The sample includes about 320,000 clones, approximately 87% of them seen just once. Sequencing was performed on peripheral blood, taken in a trial of Ad26.COV2.S vaccine versus placebo. These receptor sequences come from a person aged 18-65 years who received the Ad26.COV2.S COVID-19 vaccine or a placebo. The CDR3 runs from the conserved cysteine through the conserved F or W. A D gene is named only where the DNA matches it firmly. Clone size is shown for a subset of rows, as once, few, many or a class of expanded clone.

clone size,J gene,V gene,D gene,CDR3 length,CDR3 DNA,CDR3 protein
NA,TRBJ2-1,TRBV4-3,NA,21,TGCGCCAGCAGCCAAGATTACCATTCGTCTTGGGGAGGAAGGCCCTACAATGAGCAGTTCTTC,CASSQDYHSSWGGRPYNEQFF
NA,TRBJ2-3,TRBV4-2,NA,14,TGTGCCAGCAGCCCCCAGACTAGTCCGGATACGCAGTATTTT,CASSPQTSPDTQYF
NA,TRBJ2-5,TRBV7-2,NA,14,TGTGCCAGCAGCTCCACGGGTTTGACTGAGACCCAGTACTTC,CASSSTGLTETQYF
NA,TRBJ2-4,TRBV5-1,TRBD1,15,TGCGCCAGCAGCGTAGGACAGGGGGTCTGGAGCATTCAGTACTTC,CASSVGQGVWSIQYF
NA,TRBJ1-4,TRBV10-1,NA,16,TGCGCCAGCAGCCCCCCAGGATACGGGGGAGATGAAAAACTGTTTTTT,CASSPPGYGGDEKLFF
once,TRBJ2-7,TRBV12-3/TRBV12-4,NA,13,TGTGCCAGCAGTTTAGACTCTACCTACGAGCAGTACTTC,CASSLDSTYEQYF
once,TRBJ1-6,TRBV25-1,NA,17,TGTGCCAGCAGTGACAACCCACAGGGAAAATATAATTCACCCCTCCACTTT,CASSDNPQGKYNSPLHF
NA,TRBJ2-7,TRBV6-5,NA,15,TGTGCCAGCAGTAGGACAGCAAGTCTCTCCTACGAGCAGTACTTC,CASSRTASLSYEQYF
once,TRBJ1-2,TRBV2,TRBD1,12,TGTGCCAGCAGCCGACAGGGTTGGGGCTACACCTTC,CASSRQGWGYTF
NA,TRBJ1-1,TRBV6-5,NA,14,TGTGCCAGCAGTCCCTTCGACCCGAACACTGAAGCTTTCTTT,CASSPFDPNTEAFF
NA,TRBJ1-2,TRBV4-2,NA,14,TGTGCCAGCAGCCGGGACCGCAACTTCTATGGCTACACCTTC,CASSRDRNFYGYTF
NA,TRBJ1-2,TRBV30,TRBD1,18,TGTGCCTGGAGTGTTCGCCTTGGACAGGTTCAGGACAACTATGGCTACACCTTC,CAWSVRLGQVQDNYGYTF
NA,TRBJ2-2,TRBV19,NA,15,TGTGCCAGTAGTATAGGGGCAGGGTTGTCTGAGTGGCTGTTTTTT,CASSIGAGLSEWLFF
few,TRBJ2-7,TRBV4-1,TRBD1,16,TGCGCCAGCAGCCAAGGATCAGGACAGGGAGGCCGCGAGCAGTACTTC,CASSQGSGQGGREQYF
NA,TRBJ1-1,TRBV4-3,TRBD1,14,TGCGCCAGCAGCAAGCAGGGGGTGAACACTGAAGCTTTCTTT,CASSKQGVNTEAFF
NA,TRBJ2-2,TRBV12-3/TRBV12-4,NA,11,TGTGCCACCCGTAAGACCGGGGAGCTGTTTTTT,CATRKTGELFF
NA,TRBJ1-2,TRBV3-1/TRBV3-2,NA,13,TGTGCCAGCAGCCACTCGGGGTCAGATGGCTACACCTTC,CASSHSGSDGYTF
NA,TRBJ1-5,TRBV6-5,TRBD1,15,TGTGCCAGCAGGGAGGACAGGGCGGCTAATCAGCCCCAGCATTTT,CASREDRAANQPQHF
NA,TRBJ2-1,TRBV7-6,TRBD2,20,TGTGCCAGCAGCGGATACAAGCGCACGGAGTCTAGCGGGACTTACAATGAGCAGTTCTTC,CASSGYKRTESSGTYNEQFF
NA,TRBJ2-3,TRBV4-3,NA,17,TGCGCCAGCAGCCAAGATGGGTTAGCCGCAAGCACAGATACGCAGTATTTT,CASSQDGLAASTDTQYF
NA,TRBJ2-7,TRBV5-4,NA,20,TGTGCCAGCAGCTTGCCAACCCCGAAGATCTCTAGCGAACATTCCTACGAGCAGTACTTC,CASSLPTPKISSEHSYEQYF
NA,TRBJ2-3,TRBV25-1,NA,11,TGTGCCAGCACAGGGGAAGGTACGCAGTATTTT,CASTGEGTQYF
once,TRBJ1-1,TRBV19,NA,14,TGTGCCAGTATCCCGGACGACTGGAACACTGAAGCTTTCTTT,CASIPDDWNTEAFF
NA,TRBJ1-2,TRBV19,NA,15,TGTGCCAGTAGTATAGTATCGCCCTTGGACGCGGGCTACACCTTC,CASSIVSPLDAGYTF
NA,TRBJ1-1,TRBV16,NA,13,TGTGCCAGCAGCCCGGGACAGAACACTGAAGCTTTCTTT,CASSPGQNTEAFF
NA,TRBJ2-1,TRBV4-1,NA,16,TGCGCCAGCAGCCAACTTGACAGGCCAGCCTACAATGAGCAGTTCTTC,CASSQLDRPAYNEQFF
NA,TRBJ2-2,TRBV5-8,TRBD2,13,TGTGCCATCCTAGCGGATTACACCGGGGAGCTGTTTTTT,CAILADYTGELFF
NA,TRBJ1-2,TRBV9,NA,15,TGTGCCAGCAGCGTCCCCCAGGGGCCTAACTATGGCTACACCTTC,CASSVPQGPNYGYTF
NA,TRBJ1-6,TRBV6-5,TRBD1,14,TGTGCCAGCAACAAGGGACAGGGTATTTCACCCCTCCACTTT,CASNKGQGISPLHF
NA,TRBJ2-1,TRBV7-8,TRBD2,17,TGTGCCAGCAGTAAAGGTATATGGTCTAGCGGGAGTGATGAGCAGTTCTTC,CASSKGIWSSGSDEQFF
NA,TRBJ1-2,TRBV28,NA,14,TGTGCCTCCCTAGGAGGGGGGCTAACGAATGGCTACACCTTC,CASLGGGLTNGYTF
NA,TRBJ1-1,TRBV27,TRBD1,17,TGTGCCAGCAGTTTATCACCGGGACAGGGCAGAGCCACTGAAGCTTTCTTT,CASSLSPGQGRATEAFF